This TCR beta chain was documented in a study of control samples from healthy donors and cancer patients. V lost 3 bases and J 2 bases, leaving 12 bases between the germline ends. This CDR3 region has 15 residues. Germline V lookup: CDR1 SGHNT, CDR2 YYREEE (reference sequence). Sequencing was performed with immunoSEQ multiplex PCR; in TCRdb, only in-frame clones are kept and a portion is missing. The sample comprises approximately 87,000 clones, more than 85% of which are singletons, and over 0.95% rests with the top ten. The sequenced sample was PBMCs. The chain has TRBV5-4 and TRBJ2-1; D might be TRBD2 (5 bases). This TCR came from a woman aged 40 to 49 with lung cancer. The CDR3 coding sequence is TGTGCCAGCAGCTCCCCCGCCGGGGCCTACAATGAGCAGTTCTTC. It is translated as CASSSPAGAYNEQFF.